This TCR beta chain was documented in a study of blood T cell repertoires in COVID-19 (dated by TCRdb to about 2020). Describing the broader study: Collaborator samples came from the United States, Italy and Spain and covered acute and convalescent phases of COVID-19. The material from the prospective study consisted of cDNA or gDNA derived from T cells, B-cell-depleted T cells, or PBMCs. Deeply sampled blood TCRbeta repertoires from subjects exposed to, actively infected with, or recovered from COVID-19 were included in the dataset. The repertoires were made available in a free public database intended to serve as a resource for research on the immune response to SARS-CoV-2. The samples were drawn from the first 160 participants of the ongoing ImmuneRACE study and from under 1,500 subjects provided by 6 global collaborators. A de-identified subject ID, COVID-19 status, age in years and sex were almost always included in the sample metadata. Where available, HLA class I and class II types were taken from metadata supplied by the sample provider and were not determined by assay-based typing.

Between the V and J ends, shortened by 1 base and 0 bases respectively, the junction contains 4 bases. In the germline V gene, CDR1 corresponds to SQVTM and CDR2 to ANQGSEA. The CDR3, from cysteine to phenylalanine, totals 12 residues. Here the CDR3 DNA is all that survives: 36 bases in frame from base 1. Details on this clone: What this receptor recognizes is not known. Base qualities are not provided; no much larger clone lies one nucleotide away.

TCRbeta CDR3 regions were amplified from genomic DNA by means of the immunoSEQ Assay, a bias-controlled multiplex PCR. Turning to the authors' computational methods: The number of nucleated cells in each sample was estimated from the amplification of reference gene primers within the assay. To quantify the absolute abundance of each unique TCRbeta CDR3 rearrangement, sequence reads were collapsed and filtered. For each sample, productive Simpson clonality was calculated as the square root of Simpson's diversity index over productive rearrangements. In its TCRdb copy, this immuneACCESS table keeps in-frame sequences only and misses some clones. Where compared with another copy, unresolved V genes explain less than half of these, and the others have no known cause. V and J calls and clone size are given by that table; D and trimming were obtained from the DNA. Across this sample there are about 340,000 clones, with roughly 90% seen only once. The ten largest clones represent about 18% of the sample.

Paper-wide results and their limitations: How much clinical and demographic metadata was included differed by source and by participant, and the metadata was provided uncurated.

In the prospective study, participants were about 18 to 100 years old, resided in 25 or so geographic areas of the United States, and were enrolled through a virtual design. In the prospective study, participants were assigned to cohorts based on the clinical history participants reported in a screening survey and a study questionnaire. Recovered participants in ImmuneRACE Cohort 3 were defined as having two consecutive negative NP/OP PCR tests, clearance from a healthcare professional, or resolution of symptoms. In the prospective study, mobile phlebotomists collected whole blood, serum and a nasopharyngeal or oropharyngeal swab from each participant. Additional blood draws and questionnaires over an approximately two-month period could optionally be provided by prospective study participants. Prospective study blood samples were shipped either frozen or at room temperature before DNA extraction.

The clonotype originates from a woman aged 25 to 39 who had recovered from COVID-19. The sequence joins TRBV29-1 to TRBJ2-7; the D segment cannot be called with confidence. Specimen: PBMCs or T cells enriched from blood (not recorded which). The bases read TGCAGCGTTGAAGTCAACTCCTACGAGCAGTACTTC. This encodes CSVEVNSYEQYF.